Listed below are T cell receptor beta chains from one sample, sequenced in a study of shared clonotypes between healthy human individuals. The protocol was immunoSEQ multiplex PCR, while the TCRdb copy is restricted to in-frame clones and leaves out a portion. The sample carries around 350,000 clones, around 70% recorded once. The specimen was memory CD4+ T cells sorted from blood. Receptors were obtained from a man aged 25-45 years in good health. Each CDR3 is given without its conserved first and last residue.

j_call: TRBJ2-7
v_call: TRBV19
cdr3_length: 12
cdr3_aa: ASTSDGLAYEQY

j_call: TRBJ1-4
v_call: TRBV6-1
cdr3_length: 12
cdr3_aa: ASGNRDWNEKLF

j_call: TRBJ1-1
v_call: TRBV18
cdr3_length: 13
cdr3_aa: ASSTGRASDTEAF

j_call: TRBJ2-1
v_call: TRBV29-1
cdr3_length: 10
cdr3_aa: SVGRGGDEQF

j_call: TRBJ2-5
v_call: TRBV6-5
cdr3_length: 10
cdr3_aa: ASSSPMGGQY

j_call: TRBJ1-5
v_call: TRBV18
cdr3_length: 13
cdr3_aa: ASSPGQKYNQPQH

j_call: TRBJ2-7
v_call: TRBV10-2
cdr3_length: 13
cdr3_aa: ASRGGLASPYEQY

j_call: TRBJ1-4
v_call: TRBV5-4
cdr3_length: 13
cdr3_aa: ASSPDSATNEKLF

j_call: TRBJ2-5
v_call: TRBV28
cdr3_length: 14
cdr3_aa: ASSSAGVPVEETQY

j_call: TRBJ2-1
v_call: TRBV4-2
cdr3_length: 9
cdr3_aa: ASGAYNEQF

j_call: TRBJ2-7
v_call: TRBV19
cdr3_length: 14
cdr3_aa: ASRGLAGNDSYEQY

j_call: TRBJ2-6
v_call: TRBV5-1
cdr3_length: 15
cdr3_aa: ASSVGKSSSGANVLT

j_call: TRBJ2-2
v_call: TRBV5-1
cdr3_length: 12
cdr3_aa: ASSEGAGAGELF

j_call: TRBJ2-3
v_call: TRBV11-3
cdr3_length: 11
cdr3_aa: ASSSRDGDTQY

j_call: TRBJ1-1
v_call: TRBV10-3
cdr3_length: 12
cdr3_aa: AISEIKMGLEAF

j_call: TRBJ2-1
v_call: TRBV7-2
cdr3_length: 13
cdr3_aa: ASSLYGDSYNEQF

j_call: TRBJ1-1
v_call: TRBV29-1
cdr3_length: 12
cdr3_aa: SVAARRGSTEAF

j_call: TRBJ1-4
v_call: TRBV27
cdr3_length: 14
cdr3_aa: ASRLSPQGSNEKLF

j_call: TRBJ2-7
v_call: TRBV28
cdr3_length: 18
cdr3_aa: ASSSRGPGLAVRLSYEQY

j_call: TRBJ2-2
v_call: TRBV7-2
cdr3_length: 12
cdr3_aa: ASSAWTNTGELF

j_call: TRBJ1-1
v_call: TRBV19
cdr3_length: 11
cdr3_aa: ASSIWGYTEAF

j_call: TRBJ2-7
v_call: TRBV7-6
cdr3_length: 14
cdr3_aa: ASSLVASGSSYEQY

j_call: TRBJ1-5
v_call: TRBV29-1
cdr3_length: 13
cdr3_aa: SVRTGTSGDQPQH

j_call: TRBJ2-1
v_call: TRBV6-1
cdr3_length: 10
cdr3_aa: ASVLSYNEQF

j_call: TRBJ1-1
v_call: TRBV5-6
cdr3_length: 11
cdr3_aa: ASSYRVNTEAF

j_call: TRBJ1-2
v_call: TRBV18
cdr3_length: 12
cdr3_aa: ASSRGEGDFGYT

j_call: TRBJ2-7
v_call: TRBV28
cdr3_length: 13
cdr3_aa: ASSGSGTEPYEQY

j_call: TRBJ2-3
v_call: TRBV9
cdr3_length: 13
cdr3_aa: ASSVTSGSTDTQY

j_call: TRBJ1-5
v_call: TRBV27
cdr3_length: 12
cdr3_aa: ASSLGVSNQPQH

j_call: TRBJ1-1
v_call: TRBV5-6
cdr3_length: 14
cdr3_aa: ASSSRISGRNTEAF

j_call: TRBJ1-3
v_call: TRBV5-1
cdr3_length: 12
cdr3_aa: ASSPGGSGNTIY

j_call: TRBJ2-1
v_call: TRBV19
cdr3_length: 12
cdr3_aa: ASSIDRKIREQF

j_call: TRBJ2-1
v_call: TRBV11-2
cdr3_length: 12
cdr3_aa: ASSLDFNGNEQF

j_call: TRBJ2-2
v_call: TRBV5-1
cdr3_length: 12
cdr3_aa: ASSLGHLTGELF

j_call: TRBJ2-3
v_call: TRBV4-3
cdr3_length: 12
cdr3_aa: ASSDGTMADTQY

j_call: TRBJ1-5
v_call: TRBV6-1
cdr3_length: 13
cdr3_aa: ASSDPGTQSVAQH

j_call: TRBJ1-2
v_call: TRBV9
cdr3_length: 14
cdr3_aa: ASSHPQSGRIYGYT

j_call: TRBJ2-7
v_call: TRBV5-4
cdr3_length: 13
cdr3_aa: ASSRPGTSDYEQY

j_call: TRBJ2-7
v_call: TRBV28
cdr3_length: 12
cdr3_aa: ASSLPTGQYEQY

j_call: TRBJ1-1
v_call: TRBV19
cdr3_length: 15
cdr3_aa: ASSMLLGETLSAEAF

j_call: TRBJ2-7
v_call: TRBV14
cdr3_length: 11
cdr3_aa: ASSQAGAYEQY

j_call: TRBJ2-1
v_call: TRBV18
cdr3_length: 11
cdr3_aa: ASSPRGLGEQF

j_call: TRBJ2-1
v_call: TRBV28
cdr3_length: 11
cdr3_aa: ASIGRTGNEQF

j_call: TRBJ2-1
v_call: TRBV10-3
cdr3_length: 14
cdr3_aa: AISERGGLTYNEQF

j_call: TRBJ2-7
v_call: TRBV7-2
cdr3_length: 15
cdr3_aa: ASSLALLQDSSYEQY

j_call: TRBJ2-1
v_call: TRBV4-2
cdr3_length: 14
cdr3_aa: ASSQPTSGSYNEQF

j_call: TRBJ2-1
v_call: TRBV14
cdr3_length: 14
cdr3_aa: ASSQEGWRKADEQF

j_call: TRBJ2-3
v_call: TRBV6-1
cdr3_length: 13
cdr3_aa: ASSDGVRSADTQY

j_call: TRBJ2-3
v_call: TRBV5-4
cdr3_length: 14
cdr3_aa: ASSLGAGTDTDTQY

j_call: TRBJ1-1
v_call: TRBV28
cdr3_length: 14
cdr3_aa: ASSLGGFGARGEAF

j_call: TRBJ1-4
v_call: TRBV5-1
cdr3_length: 13
cdr3_aa: ASSMPGQGNEKLF

j_call: TRBJ2-2
v_call: TRBV6-5
cdr3_length: 13
cdr3_aa: ASSRDGPNTGELF